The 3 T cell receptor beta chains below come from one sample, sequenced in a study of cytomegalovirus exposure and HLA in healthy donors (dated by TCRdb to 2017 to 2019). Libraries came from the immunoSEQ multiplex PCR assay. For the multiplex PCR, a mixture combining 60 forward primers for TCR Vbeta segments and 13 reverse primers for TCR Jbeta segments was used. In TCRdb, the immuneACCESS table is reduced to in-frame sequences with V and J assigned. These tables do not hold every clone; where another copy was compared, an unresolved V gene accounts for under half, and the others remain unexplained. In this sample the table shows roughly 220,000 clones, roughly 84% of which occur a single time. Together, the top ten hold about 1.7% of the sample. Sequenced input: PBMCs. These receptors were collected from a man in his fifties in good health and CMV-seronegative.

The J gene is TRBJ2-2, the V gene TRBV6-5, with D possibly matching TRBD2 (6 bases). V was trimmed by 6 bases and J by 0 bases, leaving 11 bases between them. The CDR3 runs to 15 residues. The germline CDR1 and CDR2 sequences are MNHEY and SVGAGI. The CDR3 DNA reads TGTGCCAGCAGCCCCGGGACTGCGAACACCGGGGAGCTGTTTTTT. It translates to CASSPGTANTGELFF.

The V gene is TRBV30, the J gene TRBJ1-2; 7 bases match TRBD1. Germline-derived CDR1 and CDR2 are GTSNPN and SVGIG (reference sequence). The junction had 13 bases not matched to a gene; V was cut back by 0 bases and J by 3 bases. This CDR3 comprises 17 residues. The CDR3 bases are TGTGCCTGGAGTGTAGTTCCCTCAGACAGGGCAGACTATGGCTACACCTTC. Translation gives CAWSVVPSDRADYGYTF.

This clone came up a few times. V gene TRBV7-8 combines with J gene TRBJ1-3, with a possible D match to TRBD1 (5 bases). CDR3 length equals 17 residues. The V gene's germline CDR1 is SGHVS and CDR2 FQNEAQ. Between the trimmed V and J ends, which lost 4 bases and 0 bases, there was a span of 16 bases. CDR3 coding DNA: TGTGCCAGCAGCTCCCTATGGCAGGGCCGCTCTGGAAACACCATATATTTT. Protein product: CASSSLWQGRSGNTIYF.